One sample yielded the 28 T cell receptor gamma chains listed below, sequenced in a study of Vδ1+ human thymocytes. Broader study findings: In the thymus, TRG and TRD repertoires looked highly polyclonal with Gaussian CDR3 lengths.

Their antigen targets remain unknown. The template was reverse-transcribed extracted RNA. Multiplex PCR used pooled V-gene forward primers and a constant-region reverse primer to amplify CDR3s. TCRdb re-called clones from the multiplex PCR reads via CATT. The sample lists over 20,000 gamma-chain clones, around 13% occurring once. The sample was Vdelta1+ gamma-delta thymocytes from the thymus. Subset reported: FACS-sorted CD3+ TCRalphabeta- TCRVdelta1+ TCRVdelta2- thymocytes. The receptor source for this set is a child less than two years old who had congenital heart surgery.

This clone was recorded a few times. The chain links TRGV3 to TRGJ1 or TRGJ2. V trimming: 8 bases; J trimming: 14 bases; junction bases outside the gene matches: 15. The CDR3 spans 11 residues. Per the germline V gene, CDR1 is VTNTFY and CDR2 is YDVSTARD (reference sequence). The CDR3 loop reads CATYSGIRELF. The CDR3 DNA sequence: TGTGCCACCTATTCCGGGATTCGTGAACTCTTT.

Notes on this clone: Other DNA sequences of this sample code for an identical CDR3. This sequence joins TRGV4 and TRGJ1 or TRGJ2. Trimming cost V 6 bases and J 2 bases; bases outside gene matches: 4. Germline V gene data show CDR1 as EGSTGY and CDR2 as YDSYTSSV. CDR3 length: 12 residues. In nucleotides, the CDR3 is TGTGCCACCTGGAATTATTATTATAAGAAACTCTTT. Amino acids: CATWNYYYKKLF.

This clone was seen more than once but under ten times. Its ends do not fully match the called genes, so a read error is possible. Other nucleotide sequences from this sample produce the same CDR3. This chain joins TRGV4 and TRGJ1 or TRGJ2. CDR1 and CDR2 from the germline V gene are EGSTGY and YDSYTSSV. CDR3 length: 13 amino acids. CDR3 DNA sequence: TGTGCCACCTGGAATGGGAGATATTATAAGAAACTCTTT. Residues: CATWNGRYYKKLF.

This clone was counted a few times. This same CDR3 is encoded by further DNA sequences in the sample. The chain joins TRGV3 to TRGJ1 or TRGJ2. V was pared by 5 bases and J by 6 bases, with 4 bases of the junction left unmatched. The CDR3 loop spans 11 amino acids. Germline lookup yields CDR1 VTNTFY and CDR2 YDVSTARD (reference sequence). DNA for the CDR3: TGTGCCACCTGGGTGGGTTATAAGAAACTCTTT. The encoded protein is CATWVGYKKLF.

V is TRGV9 and J is TRGJ1 or TRGJ2. Trimming removed 1 base from V and 11 bases from J; junction bases left unmatched: 11. The length of the CDR3 is 13 residues. Germline CDR1 GITISATS, CDR2 ISYDGTV (reference sequence). The DNA of the CDR3 is TGTGCCTTGTGGGAGGTCCCTCTCAGCGAGAAACTCTTT. As protein: CALWEVPLSEKLF.

This clone was picked up a small number of times. This sequence joins TRGV3 and TRGJ1 or TRGJ2. The V segment lost 6 bases and the J segment 4 bases; nucleotides outside the gene matches: 9. The CDR3 loop spans 13 amino acids. CDR1 is VTNTFY, CDR2 YDVSTARD, per germline (reference sequence). For the CDR3, the DNA is TGTGCCACCTGGACAAGGGGGTATTATAAGAAACTCTTT. Protein sequence: CATWTRGYYKKLF.

The V gene is TRGV5, the J gene TRGJP2. The germline V gene has CDR1 VINAFY and CDR2 YDVSNSKD. This CDR3 is 15 amino acids long. J gave up 1 base and V 5 bases, and 7 bases lay outside the gene matches. The CDR3 spells CATWGPISSDWIKTF. CDR3 nucleotides: TGTGCCACCTGGGGCCCGATTAGTAGTGATTGGATCAAGACGTTT.

The chain recombines TRGV4 with TRGJ1 or TRGJ2. Germline V lookup: CDR1 EGSTGY, CDR2 YDSYTSSV. This CDR3 contains 15 residues. Trimming took 0 bases from V and 4 from J; bases not matched to a gene: 9. CDR3 loop: CATWDGRGVYYKKLF. The CDR3 DNA sequence: TGTGCCACCTGGGATGGGCGTGGGGTGTATTATAAGAAACTCTTT.

This chain links TRGV4 with TRGJ1 or TRGJ2. CDR3 size: 13 residues. Germline V lookup: CDR1 EGSTGY, CDR2 YDSYTSSV. The V segment lost 7 bases and the J segment 5 bases; nucleotides outside the gene matches: 11. The CDR3 DNA reads as TGTGCCACCTGTAATGGGAGAGATTATAAGAAACTCTTT. Translation: CATCNGRDYKKLF.

This sequence joins TRGV3 and TRGJ1 or TRGJ2. The CDR3 totals 16 residues. CDR1 and CDR2 (germline): VTNTFY, YDVSTARD (reference sequence). Losses at the gene ends were 0 bases for V and 3 bases for J; bases not matched to a gene: 11. The CDR3 region is CATWDRLLPPYYKKLF. The CDR3 DNA reads as TGTGCCACCTGGGACAGGCTGCTCCCTCCTTATTATAAGAAACTCTTT.

This clone showed up just a few times. V and J are TRGV9 and TRGJ1 or TRGJ2. With V trimmed by 0 bases and J by 2 bases, 10 bases remained unmatched. CDR1 and CDR2 from the germline V gene are GITISATS and ISYDGTV (reference sequence). There are 16 residues in the CDR3. As DNA, the CDR3 is TGTGCCTTGTGGGAGGTGCGTCTAACGCATTATTATAAGAAACTCTTT. Its protein product is CALWEVRLTHYYKKLF.

This chain uses TRGV8 with TRGJ1 or TRGJ2. V lost 3 bases to trimming and J lost 10 bases; unmatched junction nucleotides: 15. The germline CDR1 and CDR2 sequences are VENAVY and YDSYNSRV. This CDR3 spans 14 amino acids. CDR3 loop: CATWDGPPSHKKLF. The CDR3 DNA is TGTGCCACCTGGGATGGACCTCCTTCCCACAAGAAACTCTTT.

V gene TRGV5 combines with J gene TRGJP2. With V trimmed by 6 bases and J by 7 bases, 2 bases remained unmatched. Germline assignment: CDR1 VINAFY and CDR2 YDVSNSKD. The CDR3 spans 11 residues. CDR3 nucleotides: TGTGCCACCTGGTATGATTGGATCAAGACGTTT. Protein sequence: CATWYDWIKTF.

This clone appeared a few times. Other DNA sequences in this specimen translate into the identical CDR3. The chain couples TRGV4 to TRGJ1 or TRGJ2. CDR1 is EGSTGY, CDR2 YDSYTSSV, per germline. With V trimmed by 6 bases and J by 10 bases, 9 bases remained unmatched. The CDR3 contains 11 residues. In nucleotides, the CDR3 is TGTGCCACCTGGAATCCGTACAAGAAACTCTTT. The encoded protein is CATWNPYKKLF.

Note on this clone: Being one base from a much bigger clone, this may be a read error. The sample has other DNA sequences that encode this CDR3 too. The V gene is TRGV4, the J gene TRGJ1 or TRGJ2. J was trimmed by 5 bases and V by 2 bases; bases with no gene match: 3. Germline CDR1 and CDR2: EGSTGY and YDSYTSSV. This CDR3 has 12 residues. The CDR3 bases are TGTGCCACCTGGGATGAGCATTATAAGAAACTCTTT. Protein sequence: CATWDEHYKKLF.

This clone was detected a few times. V is TRGV4 and J is TRGJ1 or TRGJ2. The CDR3 is 12 residues long. The trim removed 0 bases at V and 11 bases at J, leaving 7 bases unmatched. CDR1 EGSTGY and CDR2 YDSYTSSV come from the germline V gene. The CDR3: CATWDGLGEKLF. In nucleotides, the CDR3 is TGTGCCACCTGGGATGGGTTAGGGGAGAAACTCTTT.

This clone was observed a handful of times. V is TRGV5 and J is TRGJ1 or TRGJ2. V trimming: 0 bases; J trimming: 0 bases; junction bases outside the gene matches: 8. Germline V gene lookup returns CDR1 VINAFY and CDR2 YDVSNSKD. The CDR3 is 16 amino acids. This chain's CDR3 is CATWDRPPTNYYKKLF. In DNA form, the CDR3 reads TGTGCCACCTGGGACAGGCCCCCAACGAATTATTATAAGAAACTCTTT.

The chain couples TRGV9 to TRGJP2. The CDR3 runs to 16 residues. Per germline, CDR1 GITISATS and CDR2 ISYDGTV (reference sequence). V gave up 0 bases and J gave up 6 bases; unmatched junction bases: 10. The CDR3 DNA reads TGTGCCTTGTGGGAGGTGGCACCCGCGGGTGATTGGATCAAGACGTTT. As protein: CALWEVAPAGDWIKTF.

Remarks on this clone: The same CDR3 can be traced to other DNA sequences in this sample. V usage is TRGV9 and J usage is TRGJ1 or TRGJ2. V shed 0 bases, J shed 4 bases, and the junction held 3 bases outside the gene matches. The CDR3 runs to 13 residues. Germline-derived CDR1 and CDR2 are GITISATS and ISYDGTV (reference sequence). The CDR3 DNA reads TGTGCCTTGTGGGAGGTGGTATATTATAAGAAACTCTTT. It encodes CALWEVVYYKKLF.

This clone has more than one count but fewer than ten. The chain has TRGV9 and TRGJP. This CDR3 has 18 residues. Losses at the gene ends were 0 bases for V and 6 bases for J; bases not matched to a gene: 8. Germline V gene data show CDR1 as GITISATS and CDR2 as ISYDGTV (reference sequence). The DNA of the CDR3 is TGTGCCTTGTGGGAGGTGCACCTCGTAGAGTTGGGCAAAAAAATCAAGGTATTT. Its protein is CALWEVHLVELGKKIKVF.

In its sample, this clone was seen a few times. This sequence joins TRGV3 and TRGJP2. The CDR3 has 16 residues. V trimming: 6 bases; J trimming: 0 bases; junction bases outside the gene matches: 10. CDR1 and CDR2 from the germline V gene are VTNTFY and YDVSTARD (reference sequence). This chain's CDR3 is CATWPQLYSSDWIKTF. In DNA form, the CDR3 reads TGTGCCACCTGGCCGCAACTTTATAGTAGTGATTGGATCAAGACGTTT.

This clone was seen a few times. This rearrangement joins TRGV3 to TRGJ1 or TRGJ2. The CDR3 covers 12 residues. The J segment lost 7 bases and the V segment lost 3 bases, leaving 6 bases of the junction unmatched. The V gene's germline CDR1 is VTNTFY and CDR2 YDVSTARD (reference sequence). The DNA for the CDR3 is TGTGCCACCTGGGACGGCTCCTATAAGAAACTCTTT. Translating gives CATWDGSYKKLF.

Here the J gene is TRGJ1 or TRGJ2 and the V gene is not called. The CDR3 contains 9 residues. CDR3 DNA: TGCGCAACAATCCCGAAGAAACTCTTT. Protein product: CATIPKKLF.

For this clone: The same CDR3 can be traced to other DNA sequences in this sample. J is TRGJ1 or TRGJ2 and V is TRGV9. Trimming cost V 2 bases and J 4 bases; bases outside gene matches: 8. The germline V gene has CDR1 GITISATS and CDR2 ISYDGTV (reference sequence). The CDR3 sequence is 14 residues long. CDR3 bases: TGTGCCTTGTGGGAGGCCTTCCGGTATTATAAGAAACTCTTT. Amino acid sequence: CALWEAFRYYKKLF.

By frequency in the sample, this clone is medium-sized. This sample also contains other DNA sequences that code for the same CDR3. The chain uses TRGV5 and TRGJ1 or TRGJ2. V shed 0 bases and J 6 bases; nucleotides not matched to a gene: 5. This CDR3 spans 13 amino acids. Germline-derived CDR1 and CDR2 are VINAFY and YDVSNSKD. CDR3 sequence (DNA): TGTGCCACCTGGGACAGGCGTGGTTATAAGAAACTCTTT. It is translated as CATWDRRGYKKLF.

This sequence joins TRGV8 and TRGJP2. The CDR3 has 15 residues. The V gene's germline CDR1 is VENAVY and CDR2 YDSYNSRV. J was trimmed by 4 bases and V by 3 bases; bases with no gene match: 8. The CDR3 nucleotides are TGTGCCACCTGGGATTCTCCCTTTAGTGATTGGATCAAGACGTTT. It yields the protein CATWDSPFSDWIKTF.

This chain uses TRGV9 with TRGJ1 or TRGJ2. The CDR3 runs to 17 residues. V dropped 5 bases and J dropped 4; count of bases not matched to a gene: 20. The germline V gene encodes CDR1 GITISATS and CDR2 ISYDGTV (reference sequence). DNA for the CDR3: TGTGCCTTGTGGGTTGGATTCCACGATGGCGGGTATTATAAGAAACTCTTT. Protein: CALWVGFHDGGYYKKLF.

By share of the sample, this clone is medium-sized. Other DNA sequences in the sample encode the same CDR3. V is TRGV2 and J is TRGJ1 or TRGJ2. CDR3 size: 11 residues. V trimming: 0 bases; J trimming: 10 bases; junction bases outside the gene matches: 3. The germline V gene has CDR1 EGSNGY and CDR2 YDSYNSKV. CDR3 DNA: TGTGCCACCTGGGACGGGCTAAAGAAACTCTTT. This codes for CATWDGLKKLF.